This T cell receptor (beta chain) is from a study of CD8+CD57+ T cells in acquired aplastic anemia. Overall study findings and caveats: A significant difference in CD8+ Simpson's diversity between patients and controls was not found. Patients and controls shared some 30 CD8+ CDR3 sequences, highly expressed in patients.

TCR beta VDJ and CDR3 were profiled, and genomic DNA was the template. TCRdb re-derived calls from the reads in MiXCR, one entry per CDR3 protein. The repertoire consists of about 420,000 distinct CDR3 sequences, with around 68% occurring once and the leading ten covering 3% to 5%. As concerns this clonotype: Its target is unknown.

The receptor's source is a human donor in good health, serving as a control. The sequenced material came from sorted CD4+, CD8+, or CD8+CD57+ T cells (not recorded which) from PBMCs.

For the CDR3, the DNA is TGTGCCAGCAGTAACAGGGATGAGTACACCTTC. Protein sequence: CASSNRDEYTF. This chain connects TRBV6-1 to TRBJ1-2, with a possible D match to TRBD1 (6 bases). Trimming pared 5 bases from V and 11 bases from J, leaving 12 bases between. There are 11 residues in the CDR3. Germline assignment: CDR1 MNHNS and CDR2 SASEGT.